This record looks at one T cell receptor (beta chain) sequence and its context. The table lists this clonotype with many counts. Its antigen is unknown. No per-base quality is available; no much larger clone lies one base away. The sample's time point label, decoded: technical triplicate 1. Unsorted PBMC libraries were generated from 2 million PBMCs stored in RNAlater at -80 °C until RNA extraction. Peripheral blood was subjected to Ficoll-Hypaque density gradient centrifugation to isolate PBMCs, which were then cryopreserved in liquid nitrogen. This entry comes from a study of neurological immune-mediated disorders (dated by TCRdb to between 2018 and 2020). Broadly, across the study: Peripheral blood TCR-beta repertoires from patients with HTLV-I-associated myelopathy (HAM/TSP), patients with multiple sclerosis, and healthy controls were compared in the study using UMI-based sequencing. The 95 to 110 TCR-beta libraries covered PBMC samples along with longitudinal samples, technical triplicates, and paired sorted CD4+ and CD8+ T-cell subsets. Technical triplicate libraries were sequenced so that the variability in frequency of each individual clone could be precisely calculated. The cohort was made up of approximately 69 subjects, consisting of some 15 HAM/TSP patients, about 34 multiple sclerosis patients and some 20 healthy controls. Paper-wide results and their limitations: TCR clonal expansion was highest in HAM/TSP patients and lowest in MS patients, with MS patients falling below even healthy controls. Across subjects, expanded clones never shared an identical CDR3 amino acid sequence, which suggests that the TCR-beta repertoires in every group were private.

The germline V gene yields ENHRY for CDR1 and SYGVKD for CDR2. V is pruned by 0 bases and J by 7 bases, leaving 2 bases of the junction without a gene match. Taken from cysteine to phenylalanine, the CDR3 has 14 residues. Only the CDR3 DNA is retained, 42 bases long and in frame from the first base. cDNA was synthesized by template-switch 5'RACE using a primer with a 10-nucleotide random unique molecular identifier that tagged each TCR transcript. Each sequencing run produced over 190 million TCR-beta sequences covering 15-18 subjects. Total RNA was extracted with the RNeasy kit. The KAPA Real-time Library Amplification kit was used to amplify TCR-beta VDJ regions with primers targeting the TCR constant region and the 5'RACE anchor. A first PCR added sample indexes and Illumina adaptors, after which a second PCR increased the library yield. After Ampure bead purification, the roughly 650 bp TCR product was size-selected on a 2% E-gel SizeSelection system. Before pooling, libraries had their quality checked on a Bioanalyzer, their concentration measured with Qubit, and their quantity determined with the Kapa Library Quantification kit. Paired-end 2 x 150 bp sequencing of the libraries was performed on an Illumina HiSeq 2500. To increase sequence diversity, roughly 25-31% phiX was spiked into each library pool. The original methods were these. Quality-filtered reads were processed with the UMI-based MiGEC pipeline, and over 90% of raw TCR sequences were removed by the MiGEC pipeline during error correction. IMGT germline references were used for aligning VDJ genes, and each clonotype was defined as a unique CDR3 amino acid sequence together with its V-J genes. Clonal expansion, Shannon diversity and CDR3 relatedness were evaluated with VDJtools (CalcPairwiseDistances, ClusterSamples), while phylogenetic trees were built in CLCbio workbench. A clone was classed as expanded if it had 8 or more unique UMIs, a cutoff based on coefficient-of-variation modelling across technical triplicates. The public sequencing data were trimmed at Q25 with fastp and processed into clonotypes with MiXCR by TCRdb, which kept only in-frame beta chains. Under each unique CDR3 protein, matching rows form one entry showing the most common genes and DNA. These V and J calls derive from TCRdb rather than the authors' analysis. A total of about 38,000 distinct CDR3 sequences appear in this sample, around 10% of them only once. The top ten clones comprise around 4% of the sample.

Material for sequencing was PBMCs. This receptor was identified in a man in his 60s with HTLV-1-associated myelopathy (HAM/TSP). The chain couples TRBV10-3 to TRBJ2-1; a stretch of 8 junction bases matches TRBD1. The base sequence is TGTGCCATCAGTGAGTCGCAGGGGGCGAATGAGCAGTTCTTC. Protein translation: CAISESQGANEQFF.